The T cell receptor beta chain under discussion was sequenced for a study of shared clonotypes between healthy human individuals (dated by TCRdb to the early 2020s). With regard to the full study: The cohort comprised two women and a few men aged 18 to 49 years. For each donor, CD4 naive and CD4 memory were each given three plates, CD8 naive was given two plates, and CD8 memory was given one plate. To estimate repertoire size and how much clonotypes are shared between individuals, the study performed deep sequencing of blood TCR repertoires from a few healthy adults. Libraries were prepared and TCR repertoires were sequenced by different laboratories using diverse techniques, in order to increase sequencing depth and limit assay-specific biases. Each donor's leukapheresis produced roughly between roughly 0.85 and 10 billion PBMCs.

Trimming takes 4 bases off V and 8 bases off J; junction bases not matched to a gene: 6. The CDR3 runs 13 amino acids, cysteine and phenylalanine included. The CDR3 DNA has 39 bases and is translated from base 1. The germline V gene specifies SQVTM as CDR1 and ANQGSEA as CDR2. The donors were healthy, HIV-negative adults who had no recently reported acute infections or vaccinations. Every donor was a Caucasian adult residing in Nashville, Tennessee, USA. Magnetic negative selection was used to enrich CD4+ T cells, after which naive cells were positively selected on CD45RA and the negative fraction became the memory subset. Blood was obtained by leukapheresis, after which PBMCs were separated by Ficoll-Histopaque density gradient centrifugation and cryopreserved in liquid nitrogen vapor phase. Analytical flow cytometry was used to check the purity and quantity of every magnetically sorted T cell population. From each sorted fraction, genomic DNA was isolated and quantified by UV absorbance on a Nanodrop 2000c.

The paper as a whole reports these results and caveats: Naive subsets generally had larger estimated clonotype richness than memory subsets. Compared with non-shared clonotypes, clonotypes shared by all four sorted-subset donors had higher generation probabilities. Only blood was sampled, and tissue TCR repertoires likely differ from those in blood. Pairwise subsampling indicated that sequencing depth was expected to affect the degree of clonotype sharing among donors. The small number of donors limited the genetic and exposure-history diversity represented. Across several donors, approximately 4.9% of naive CD4, approximately 3.6% of naive CD8, around 2.1% of memory CD4, and over 0.35% of memory CD8 clonotypes were shared. Incomplete sequencing was indicated by rarefaction of sorted-subset datasets, despite the large sequencing depth.

As to this clone: Its recognized antigen is unknown. Per-nucleotide qualities are absent, and no much larger clonotype sits a single base away.

TCR CDR3 regions were amplified from genomic DNA by multiplex PCR using the deep immunoSEQ assay. Extracted genomic DNA from each cell subset was spread evenly across all wells of several immunoSEQ 96-well plates, with each plate serving as a replicate. For sorted subsets, approximately 190 ng of genomic DNA, equivalent to 30,000 or so T cell genomes, went into each replicate PCR. Purified libraries were quantified with a Qubit 3.0 fluorometer, sized on a Bioanalyzer 2100, and re-quantified with the KAPA Library Quantification kit. Every immunoSEQ 96-well plate was sequenced on a dedicated single-read 150-cycle Illumina NextSeq 550 flow cell. As for how the authors treated the data: Because the immunoSEQ output held only junctional sequences and lacked quality scores, the filtering could not match the filtering applied to full-length reads. Sequences were annotated with PyIR, a Python wrapper for IgBLAST v1.9, using IMGT germline references to assign V/J genes and CDR3. Reads were filtered out if the reads had weak V/J assignments (E-value above 1e-6), no CDR3, stop codons, out-of-frame junctions, or ambiguous translated residues. V3J clonotypes were defined as sequences sharing an identical inferred V gene, J gene, and CDR3 amino acid sequence. Percentage overlap between repertoires was computed as shared unique clonotypes divided by the size of the smaller repertoire. Richness of each repertoire was evaluated using RTK rarefaction, the Chao1 estimator, and Recon v2.1 estimates of unobserved clonotypes. For all TCRbeta clonotypes obtained by the gDNA method from a handful of donors, generation probabilities were computed with OLGA. Imported from immuneACCESS, the table was reduced by TCRdb to in-frame sequences with V and J called. These copies leave out some clones; in studies compared against another copy, an unresolved V gene accounts for under half, and the cause of the remainder is not known. Clone size and the V and J calls come from that table; the DNA yielded D and trimming. The sample includes around 1.4 million clones, with approximately 98.5% observed a single time. The leading ten clones occupy approximately 0.4% of the sample.

Here the chain combines TRBV29-1 and TRBJ2-1; a stretch of 9 junction bases matches TRBD1. What was sequenced was naive CD4+ T cells sorted from blood. Explained via the paper, the cell subset or site label denotes: CD45RA+ positively selected. This receptor was obtained from a young man in good health. The CDR3 reads as follows: CSVASRQGDEQFF. The DNA sequence is TGCAGCGTTGCAAGTCGACAGGGGGATGAGCAGTTCTTC.